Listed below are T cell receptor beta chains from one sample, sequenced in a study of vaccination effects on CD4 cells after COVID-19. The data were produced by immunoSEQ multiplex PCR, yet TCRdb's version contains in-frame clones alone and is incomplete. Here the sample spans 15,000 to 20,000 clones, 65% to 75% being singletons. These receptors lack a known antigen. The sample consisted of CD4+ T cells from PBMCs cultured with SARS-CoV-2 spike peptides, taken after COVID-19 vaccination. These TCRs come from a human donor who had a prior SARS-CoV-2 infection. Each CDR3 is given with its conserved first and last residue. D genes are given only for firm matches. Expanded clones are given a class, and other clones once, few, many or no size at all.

CSATGAGIQYF	TGCAGTGCTACGGGGGCCGGAATTCAGTACTTC	NA	TRBV20-1	TRBJ2-7	NA
CASGLISLFF	TGTGCCAGCGGTTTAATTAGTCTGTTCTTC	NA	TRBV3-1/TRBV3-2	TRBJ2-1	NA
CASSYRGREQYF	TGTGCCAGCAGTTACAGGGGGCGCGAGCAGTACTTC	NA	TRBV2	TRBJ2-7	TRBD1
CASSLGQHGDTYNEQFF	TGTGCCAGCAGCTTAGGCCAACATGGTGACACCTACAATGAGCAGTTCTTC	NA	TRBV11-3	TRBJ2-1	NA
CASSLRGASGGHSYNEQFF	TGCGCCAGCAGCTTGAGGGGGGCTAGCGGGGGGCACTCCTACAATGAGCAGTTCTTC	NA	TRBV5-1	TRBJ2-1	TRBD2
CASSLYGQNTEAFF	TGCGCCAGCAGCTTGTATGGGCAGAACACTGAAGCTTTCTTT	NA	TRBV5-1	TRBJ1-1	NA
CASRSGTSGMLSYNEQFF	TGTGCCAGCAGGTCCGGGACTAGCGGGATGCTCTCCTACAATGAGCAGTTCTTC	NA	TRBV28	TRBJ2-1	TRBD2
CASSTYRGLSYEQYF	TGTGCCAGCAGTACCTACAGGGGTCTCTCCTACGAGCAGTACTTC	NA	TRBV6-2/TRBV6-3	TRBJ2-7	TRBD1
CASSYSGTDLYEQYF	TGTGCCAGCAGTTACTCTGGGACAGACCTCTACGAGCAGTACTTC	NA	TRBV6-5	TRBJ2-7	TRBD1
CASSRTGRNNEQFF	TGTGCCAGCAGCAGAACGGGGAGGAACAATGAGCAGTTCTTC	NA	TRBV21-1	TRBJ2-1	NA
CASSLHLQETQYF	TGTGCCAGCAGCTTACACCTCCAAGAGACCCAGTACTTC	NA	TRBV7-2	TRBJ2-5	NA
CASNPLGGKNTEAFF	TGTGCCAGCAACCCCCTCGGGGGCAAGAACACTGAAGCTTTCTTT	NA	TRBV6-5	TRBJ1-1	NA
CAWNRGANEKLFF	TGTGCCTGGAATAGGGGGGCGAATGAAAAACTGTTTTTT	NA	TRBV30	TRBJ1-4	NA
CATSRASGDNEQFF	TGTGCCACCAGCAGAGCCTCAGGGGATAATGAGCAGTTCTTC	NA	TRBV15	TRBJ2-1	NA
CASSWTGGLSEQYF	TGTGCCAGCAGCTGGACAGGTGGTCTCAGCGAGCAGTACTTC	few	TRBV7-3	TRBJ2-7	TRBD1
CASSLIGGNEQFF	TGTGCCAGCAGCCTAATCGGGGGGAATGAGCAGTTCTTC	NA	TRBV28	TRBJ2-1	TRBD2
CASSPQTGAGEKLFF	TGTGCCAGCTCACCCCAGACAGGGGCGGGCGAAAAACTGTTTTTT	NA	TRBV18	TRBJ1-4	TRBD1
CASSLFGGRRDTEAFF	TGTGCCAGCAGTTTATTTGGGGGGAGGAGGGACACTGAAGCTTTCTTT	NA	TRBV27	TRBJ1-1	NA
CASSPERQNNEQFF	TGTGCCAGCTCACCTGAGAGACAGAACAATGAGCAGTTCTTC	NA	TRBV18	TRBJ2-1	NA